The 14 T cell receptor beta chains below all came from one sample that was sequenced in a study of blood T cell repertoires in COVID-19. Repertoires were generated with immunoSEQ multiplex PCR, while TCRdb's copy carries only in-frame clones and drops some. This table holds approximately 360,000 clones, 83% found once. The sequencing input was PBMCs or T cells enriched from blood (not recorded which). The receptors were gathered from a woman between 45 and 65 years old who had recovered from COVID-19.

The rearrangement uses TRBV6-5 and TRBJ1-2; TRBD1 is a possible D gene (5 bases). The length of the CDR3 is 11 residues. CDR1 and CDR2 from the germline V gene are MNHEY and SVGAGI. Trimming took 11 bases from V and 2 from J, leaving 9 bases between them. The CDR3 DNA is TGTGCCGCGGGGGGAAACTATGGCTACACCTTC. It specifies CAAGGNYGYTF.

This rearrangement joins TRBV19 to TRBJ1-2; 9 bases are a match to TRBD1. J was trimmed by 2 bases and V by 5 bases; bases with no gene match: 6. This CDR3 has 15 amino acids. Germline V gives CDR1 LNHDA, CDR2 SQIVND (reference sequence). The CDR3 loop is CASSLRGQGNYGYTF. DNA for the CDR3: TGTGCCAGTAGTCTCAGAGGACAGGGGAACTATGGCTACACCTTC. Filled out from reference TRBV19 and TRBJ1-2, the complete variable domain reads DGGITQSPKYLFRKEGQNVTLSCEQNLNHDAMYWYRQDPGQGLRLIYYSQIVNDFQKGDIAEGYSVSREKKESFPLTVTSAQKNPTAFYLCASSLRGQGNYGYTFGSGTRLTVV.

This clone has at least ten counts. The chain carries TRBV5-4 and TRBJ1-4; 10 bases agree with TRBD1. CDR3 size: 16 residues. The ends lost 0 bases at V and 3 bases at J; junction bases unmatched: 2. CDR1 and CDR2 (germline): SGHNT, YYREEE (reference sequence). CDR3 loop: CASSLGTGGPNEKLFF. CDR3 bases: TGTGCCAGCAGCTTGGGGACAGGGGGTCCTAATGAAAAACTGTTTTTT. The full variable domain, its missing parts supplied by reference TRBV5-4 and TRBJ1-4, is ETGVTQSPTHLIKTRGQQVTLRCSSQSGHNTVSWYQQALGQGPQFIFQYYREEENGRGNFPPRFSGLQFPNYSSELNVNALELDDSALYLCASSLGTGGPNEKLFFGSGTQLSVL.

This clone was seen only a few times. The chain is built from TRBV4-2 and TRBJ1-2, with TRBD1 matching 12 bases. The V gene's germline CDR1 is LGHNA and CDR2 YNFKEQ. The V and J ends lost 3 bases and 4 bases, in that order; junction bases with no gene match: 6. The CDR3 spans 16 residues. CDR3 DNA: TGTGCCAGCAGCCAGTATGGGACAGGGGGCGGCTATGGCTACACCTTC. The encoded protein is CASSQYGTGGGYGYTF.

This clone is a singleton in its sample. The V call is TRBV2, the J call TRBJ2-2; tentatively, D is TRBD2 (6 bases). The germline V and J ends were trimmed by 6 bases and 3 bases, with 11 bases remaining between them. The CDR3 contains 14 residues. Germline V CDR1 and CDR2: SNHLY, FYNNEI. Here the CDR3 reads CASSGLPYTGELFF. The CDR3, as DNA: TGTGCCAGCAGCGGACTACCCTACACCGGGGAGCTGTTTTTT.

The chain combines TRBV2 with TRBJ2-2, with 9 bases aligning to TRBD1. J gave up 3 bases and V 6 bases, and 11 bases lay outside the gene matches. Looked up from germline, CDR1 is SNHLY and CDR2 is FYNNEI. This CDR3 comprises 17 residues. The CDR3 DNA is TGTGCCAGCAGGGAGAGCCTTGACAGGGGGTACACCGGGGAGCTGTTTTTT. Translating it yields CASRESLDRGYTGELFF.

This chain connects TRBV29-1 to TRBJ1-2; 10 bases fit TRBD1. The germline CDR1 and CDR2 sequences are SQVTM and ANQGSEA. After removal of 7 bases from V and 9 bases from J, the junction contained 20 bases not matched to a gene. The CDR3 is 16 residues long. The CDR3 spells CSARVILGTGDLRYTF. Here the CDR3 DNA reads TGCAGCGCCCGGGTGATCCTCGGGACAGGGGATCTGCGCTACACCTTC.

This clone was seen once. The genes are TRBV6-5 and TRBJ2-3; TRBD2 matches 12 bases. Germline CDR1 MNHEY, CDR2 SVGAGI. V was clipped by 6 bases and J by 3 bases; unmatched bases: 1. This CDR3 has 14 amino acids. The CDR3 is CASRTSGSTDTQYF. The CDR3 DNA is TGTGCCAGCAGGACTAGCGGGAGTACAGATACGCAGTATTTT.

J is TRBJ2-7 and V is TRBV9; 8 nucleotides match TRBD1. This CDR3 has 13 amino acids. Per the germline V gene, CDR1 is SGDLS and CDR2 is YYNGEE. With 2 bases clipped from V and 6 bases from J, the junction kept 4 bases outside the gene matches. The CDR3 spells CASSVRTGLEQYF. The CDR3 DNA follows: TGTGCCAGCAGCGTTCGGACAGGGCTCGAGCAGTACTTC.

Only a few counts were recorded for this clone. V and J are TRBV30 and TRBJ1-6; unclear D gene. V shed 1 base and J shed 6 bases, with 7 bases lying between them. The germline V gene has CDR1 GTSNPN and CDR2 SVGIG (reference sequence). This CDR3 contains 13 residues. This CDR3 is CAWSADINSPLHF. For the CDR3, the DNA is TGTGCCTGGAGTGCCGACATTAATTCACCCCTCCACTTT.

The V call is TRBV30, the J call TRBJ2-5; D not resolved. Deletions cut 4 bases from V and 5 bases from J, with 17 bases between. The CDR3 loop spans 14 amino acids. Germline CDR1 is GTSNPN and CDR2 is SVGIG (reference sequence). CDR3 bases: TGTGCCTGGAAGACTGGTCTCACTGGGGAGACCCAGTACTTC. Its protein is CAWKTGLTGETQYF. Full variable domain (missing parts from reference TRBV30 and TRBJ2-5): SQTIHQWPATLVQPVGSPLSLECTVEGTSNPNLYWYRQAAGRGLQLLFYSVGIGQISSEVPQNLSASRPQDRQFILSSKKLLLSDSGFYLCAWKTGLTGETQYFGPGTRLLVL.

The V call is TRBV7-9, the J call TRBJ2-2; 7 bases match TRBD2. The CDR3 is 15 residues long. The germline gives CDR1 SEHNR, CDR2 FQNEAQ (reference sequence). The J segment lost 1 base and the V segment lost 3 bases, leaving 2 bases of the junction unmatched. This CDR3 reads CASSLTSQNTGELFF. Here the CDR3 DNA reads TGTGCCAGCAGCTTGACTAGCCAGAACACCGGGGAGCTGTTTTTT.

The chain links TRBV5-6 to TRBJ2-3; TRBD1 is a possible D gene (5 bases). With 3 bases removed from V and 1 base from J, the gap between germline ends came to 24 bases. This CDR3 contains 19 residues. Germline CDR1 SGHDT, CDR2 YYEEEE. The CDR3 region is CASSSTKNPMLTGTDTQYF. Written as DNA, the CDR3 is TGTGCCAGCAGCTCCACTAAAAACCCGATGTTGACAGGCACAGATACGCAGTATTTT.

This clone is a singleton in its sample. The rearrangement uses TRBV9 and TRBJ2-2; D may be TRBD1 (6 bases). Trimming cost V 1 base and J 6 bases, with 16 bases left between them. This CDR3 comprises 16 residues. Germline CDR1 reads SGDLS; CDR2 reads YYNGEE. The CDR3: CASSVRTVIGAGELFF. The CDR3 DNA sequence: TGTGCCAGCAGCGTACGGACAGTCATTGGTGCCGGGGAGCTGTTTTTT.